The 10 T cell receptor beta chains below were found in one sample sequenced in a study of blood T cell repertoires in COVID-19. Libraries were prepared by immunoSEQ multiplex PCR; TCRdb keeps only in-frame clonotypes and omits some of them. Of over 150,000 clones in the sample, about 86% were seen once. What was sequenced was peripheral blood. The receptor set was obtained from a man over 45 with active or convalescent COVID-19.

V is TRBV6-1 and J is TRBJ2-7; the match to TRBD1 covers 7 bases. The germline CDR1 and CDR2 sequences are MNHNS and SASEGT. The CDR3 consists of 16 residues. Trimming removed 2 bases from V and 1 base from J; junction bases left unmatched: 8. CDR3 region: CASSEPERTGSYEQYF. CDR3 nucleotides: TGTGCCAGCAGTGAACCGGAGAGGACAGGTTCCTACGAGCAGTACTTC.

This chain connects TRBV10-3 to TRBJ2-2; the D gene is possibly TRBD1 (6 bases). CDR1 and CDR2 (germline): ENHRY, SYGVKD. Trimming shortened V by 6 bases and J by 2 bases, and 10 bases separated the two germline ends. This CDR3 region has 14 residues. The CDR3 reads CAIRSGGNTGELFF. The CDR3 DNA follows: TGTGCCATCAGGAGTGGGGGCAACACCGGGGAGCTGTTTTTT.

The rearrangement joins TRBV27 to TRBJ2-3, with 8 nucleotides matching TRBD2. Germline V gives CDR1 MNHEY, CDR2 SMNVEV (reference sequence). The trim removed 3 bases at V and 0 bases at J, leaving 8 bases unmatched. The CDR3 runs to 17 residues. The CDR3 sequence is CASSFGGGWVSTDTQYF. CDR3 DNA sequence: TGTGCCAGCAGTTTCGGGGGGGGGTGGGTTAGCACAGATACGCAGTATTTT.

This chain uses TRBV29-1 with TRBJ2-3; D possibly corresponds to TRBD1 (5 bases). Per the germline V gene, CDR1 is SQVTM and CDR2 is ANQGSEA. The ends were cut back, 6 bases at V and 3 bases at J, with 13 bases in the middle. CDR3 length equals 13 residues. The CDR3 region is CSVLSPGTDTQYF. The CDR3 region has the DNA TGCAGCGTCCTCAGTCCAGGGACAGATACGCAGTATTTT.

In this sample, this clone turned up once. The DNA for the CDR3 is TGTGCCAGTAGTATGGCTCGTAGCGGGATCAACTACAATGAGCAGTTCTTC. It translates to CASSMARSGINYNEQFF. The genes are TRBV19 and TRBJ2-1, with TRBD2 identical over 8 bases. The CDR3 is 17 amino acids. V trimming: 3 bases; J trimming: 3 bases; junction bases outside the gene matches: 10. From germline, CDR1 is LNHDA and CDR2 SQIVND (reference sequence).

This chain joins TRBV4-1 and TRBJ2-3; 7 bases are a match to TRBD1. J gave up 7 bases and V 0 bases, and 7 bases lay outside the gene matches. CDR1 and CDR2 from the germline V gene are MGHRA and YSYEKL. This CDR3 region has 15 residues. The CDR3 here is CASSQESLGQYTQYF. The CDR3, as DNA: TGCGCCAGCAGCCAAGAGAGTTTGGGACAGTATACGCAGTATTTT.

This clone was seen only once. The rearrangement joins TRBV6-2 or TRBV6-3 to TRBJ2-7, with TRBD1 identical over 8 bases. Germline values: CDR1 MNHEY, CDR2 SVGEGT. V lost 4 bases, J lost 1 base, and 6 bases stayed unmatched. CDR3 length equals 15 residues. The CDR3 DNA reads as TGTGCCAGCAGTTCGGGACAGGCCTTTTCCTACGAGCAGTACTTC. It encodes CASSSGQAFSYEQYF.

The rearrangement links TRBV10-1 to TRBJ2-3, with TRBD2 matching 8 bases. Germline CDR1 and CDR2: WNHNN and SYGVQD (reference sequence). The ends lost 6 bases at V and 3 bases at J; junction bases unmatched: 14. The CDR3 runs to 17 residues. CDR3 in DNA: TGCGCCAGCAGGACGCCCGGCCGGGGGGGCCGGACAGATACGCAGTATTTT. It is translated as CASRTPGRGGRTDTQYF.

The rearrangement links TRBV7-2 to TRBJ1-2; possibly TRBD1 for D (6 bases). Germline V CDR1 and CDR2: SGHTA, FQGNSA. The V and J ends lost 0 bases and 1 base respectively, with 6 bases between them. The CDR3 runs 14 residues. The CDR3 region is CASSLARGNYGYTF. As DNA, the CDR3 is TGTGCCAGCAGCTTAGCCAGGGGTAACTATGGCTACACCTTC.

This clone appeared once. The chain combines TRBV27 with TRBJ2-3; 9 positions agree with TRBD1. Germline CDR1 MNHEY, CDR2 SMNVEV (reference sequence). The CDR3 length is 15 residues. Unmatched junction bases numbered 8, after V lost 3 bases and J lost 7 bases. CDR3 sequence reads: CASSLVQGALNTQYF. The CDR3 DNA reads as TGTGCCAGCAGTTTGGTACAGGGGGCGTTGAATACGCAGTATTTT.